The 27 T cell receptor beta chains below come from one sample, sequenced in a study of response to subunit inactivated influenza vaccine. A single record per CDR3 protein comes from TCRdb applying MiXCR to the RT-PCR reads. The sample carries roughly 710,000 distinct CDR3 sequences, approximately 14% recorded once. The sample here was PBMCs from blood, taken 14 to 15 days before vaccination. These TCRs come from a man in his fifties who received an inactivated influenza vaccine.

The rearrangement uses TRBV12-3 or TRBV12-4 and TRBJ2-3; D tentatively fits TRBD1 or TRBD2 (6 bases each). The CDR3 sequence is 15 residues long. Trimming pared 6 bases from V and 4 bases from J, leaving 17 bases between. The CDR3 spells CASRARRGESDTQYF. The CDR3 nucleotides are TGTGCCAGCAGGGCCCGTAGGGGGGAGTCAGATACGCAGTATTTT.

This clonotype was picked up many times. The V gene is TRBV28, the J gene TRBJ1-4; 8 positions agree with TRBD1. The junction had 3 bases not matched to a gene; V was cut back by 3 bases and J by 12 bases. The CDR3 is 12 amino acids. Germline values: CDR1 MDHEN, CDR2 SYDVKM. The CDR3 sequence is CASSLTGEELFF. In DNA form, the CDR3 reads TGTGCCAGCAGTTTGACAGGGGAGGAACTGTTTTTT.

The chain combines TRBV9 with TRBJ2-3; no reliable D call. V lost 2 bases and J lost 1, with 8 bases in between. CDR3 length equals 14 residues. Germline CDR1 and CDR2: SGDLS and YYNGEE. CDR3 DNA: TGTGCCAGCAGCGTTGTAACTGGCACAGATACGCAGTATTTT. This codes for CASSVVTGTDTQYF. Filled out from reference TRBV9 and TRBJ2-3, the complete variable domain reads DSGVTQTPKHLITATGQRVTLRCSPRSGDLSVYWYQQSLDQGLQFLIQYYNGEERAKGNILERFSAQQFPDLHSELNLSSLELGDSALYFCASSVVTGTDTQYFGPGTRLTVL.

This clonotype showed up just a few times. The J gene is TRBJ2-5, the V gene TRBV29-1; TRBD2 aligns across 10 bases. The V gene's germline CDR1 is SQVTM and CDR2 ANQGSEA. The CDR3 runs 14 residues. With V trimmed by 6 bases and J by 4 bases, 8 bases remained unmatched. Written as DNA, the CDR3 is TGCAGCGTGCCGGGAAGACTAGCGGGAGAGACCCAGTACTTC. Translation gives CSVPGRLAGETQYF.

This clonotype was detected only a few times. The V and J genes are TRBV4-1 and TRBJ1-5, with TRBD1 matching over 9 bases. CDR3 size: 16 residues. With 2 bases clipped from V and 7 bases from J, the junction kept 9 bases outside the gene matches. Germline CDR1 MGHRA, CDR2 YSYEKL. CDR3 nucleotides: TGCGCCAGCAGCCAAAGTGGGACAGGGTGGGGACAGCCCCAGCATTTT. Amino acids: CASSQSGTGWGQPQHF.

The chain uses TRBV11-3 and TRBJ2-1; 9 positions agree with TRBD2. CDR1 and CDR2 from the germline V gene are SGHNT and YENEEA. The CDR3 is 15 residues long. Losses at the gene ends were 5 bases for V and 5 bases for J; bases not matched to a gene: 7. The CDR3 DNA sequence: TGTGCCAGCAGCCAAGCGGGGGGTATCGACAATGAGCAGTTCTTC. Its protein product is CASSQAGGIDNEQFF.

This clonotype showed up just a few times. The chain recombines TRBV28 with TRBJ2-1, with TRBD2 matching over 14 bases. The germline gives CDR1 MDHEN, CDR2 SYDVKM. The CDR3 length is 15 residues. V shed 6 bases, J shed 8 bases, and the junction held 6 bases outside the gene matches. The CDR3, as DNA: TGTGCCAGCAGGGCGACTAGCGGGAGGGATCATGAGCAGTTCTTC. As protein: CASRATSGRDHEQFF.

This chain connects TRBV20-1 to TRBJ2-3; 11 nucleotides match TRBD2. The germline V gene encodes CDR1 DFQATT and CDR2 SNEGSKA (reference sequence). With V trimmed by 1 base and J by 0 bases, 6 bases remained unmatched. This CDR3 contains 17 residues. CDR3 sequence (DNA): TGCAGTGCTAGAGCCCCTGGGACTAGCGGTAGCACAGATACGCAGTATTTT. Translated, it gives CSARAPGTSGSTDTQYF.

This clonotype was seen a few times. The conserved final phenylalanine or tryptophan is absent from the CDR3, which likely points to a read error. The limits of the CDR3 on the DNA are not certain, so only TCRdb's listed CDR3 is given. The gene calls are TRBV4-2 and TRBJ1-2. The CDR3 has 10 residues if both end residues are counted. In germline, CDR1 is LGHNA, CDR2 YNFKEQ. The CDR3 is CASSKFRQGE.

This clonotype was detected many times. The chain carries TRBV4-2 and TRBJ1-3; D is uncertain. Germline V gene lookup returns CDR1 LGHNA and CDR2 YNFKEQ. This CDR3 contains 15 residues. The V end lost 0 bases, the J end lost 0 bases, and 6 bases lay between the germline ends. The CDR3 DNA follows: TGTGCCAGCAGCCAAGATCCCGGCTCTGGAAACACCATATATTTT. Its protein is CASSQDPGSGNTIYF.

V usage is TRBV5-1 and J usage is TRBJ2-1; 9 bases are a match to TRBD1. The CDR3 runs to 16 residues. Trimming cost V 1 base and J 4 bases; bases outside gene matches: 6. CDR1 is SGHRS and CDR2 is YFSETQ in the germline V gene. CDR3 in DNA: TGCGCCAGCAGCTTGTCTGGGACAGGGAAATACAATGAGCAGTTCTTC. It translates to CASSLSGTGKYNEQFF.

The chain recombines TRBV18 with TRBJ2-7; D is unresolved. Germline V lookup: CDR1 KGHSH, CDR2 LQKENI. There are 15 residues in the CDR3. The V end was cut by 3 bases, the J end by 6 bases, with 18 bases between. The CDR3 sequence: CASSPGPRVSTEQYF. The CDR3 DNA reads TGTGCCAGCTCACCGGGCCCCCGGGTCTCCACCGAGCAGTACTTC.

This clonotype was observed a few times. CDR3 DNA: TGTGCCAGCTCACCACCGACTCGAGTGTCCGGGGAGCTGTTTTTT. Translated, it gives CASSPPTRVSGELFF. The chain employs TRBV18 and TRBJ2-2; D call uncertain. Trimming removed 0 bases from V and 6 bases from J, with 11 bases in between. This CDR3 is 15 amino acids long. Germline-derived CDR1 and CDR2 are KGHSH and LQKENI. Complete variable domain (other parts from reference TRBV18 and TRBJ2-2): NAGVMQNPRHLVRRRGQEARLRCSPMKGHSHVYWYRQLPEEGLKFMVYLQKENIIDESGMPKERFSAEFPKEGPSILRIQQVVRGDSAAYFCASSPPTRVSGELFFGEGSRLTVL.

This clonotype was detected a few times. This rearrangement joins TRBV6-1 to TRBJ1-1; perhaps TRBD1 as D (5 bases). Trimming cost V 6 bases and J 5 bases, with 19 bases left between them. Germline CDR1 MNHNS, CDR2 SASEGT. The CDR3 loop spans 15 amino acids. CDR3 sequence: CASRVTGLGGTEAFF. For the CDR3, the DNA is TGTGCCAGCAGAGTCACGGGACTCGGGGGAACTGAAGCTTTCTTT.

The V call is TRBV2, the J call TRBJ2-3; weak D call: TRBD1 (5 bases). V was clipped by 6 bases and J by 4 bases, with 14 bases between them. The CDR3 spans 14 residues. CDR1 and CDR2 (germline): SNHLY, FYNNEI. The CDR3 region is CASRPEGVSDTQYF. The DNA of the CDR3 is TGTGCCAGCAGGCCAGAAGGGGTCTCAGATACGCAGTATTTT.

This clonotype was picked up a small number of times. The genes are TRBV7-2 and TRBJ2-3; either TRBD1 or TRBD2 may fit D (6 bases each). The V end was cut by 7 bases, the J end by 2 bases, with 16 bases between. Germline V gene sequence: CDR1 SGHTA, CDR2 FQGNSA. This CDR3 region has 15 residues. The CDR3 sequence: CASTPKGGTTDTQYF. The DNA for the CDR3 is TGTGCCAGCACACCTAAGGGGGGAACCACAGATACGCAGTATTTT.

The table lists this clonotype with a few counts. The chain uses TRBV29-1 and TRBJ1-1, with TRBD1 as a possible D gene (6 bases). Looked up from germline, CDR1 is SQVTM and CDR2 is ANQGSEA. Trimming pared 7 bases from V and 4 bases from J, leaving 16 bases between. The CDR3 covers 13 residues. This CDR3 reads CSAWNRAGTEAFF. As DNA, the CDR3 is TGCAGCGCCTGGAACAGGGCGGGCACTGAAGCTTTCTTT.

This clonotype was seen a handful of times. The chain is built from TRBV5-5 and TRBJ2-4; D gene unclear. The V end lost 2 bases, the J end lost 0 bases, and 9 bases lay between the germline ends. The CDR3 is made up of 15 amino acids. The germline CDR1 and CDR2 sequences are SGHKS and YYEKEE (reference sequence). The CDR3 nucleotides read TGTGCCAGCAGCTTAGGGTTGGGAGCCAAAAACATTCAGTACTTC. This sequence encodes CASSLGLGAKNIQYF. Looking up the rest from reference TRBV5-5 and TRBJ2-4 gives the full variable domain: DAGVTQSPTHLIKTRGQQVTLRCSPISGHKSVSWYQQVLGQGPQFIFQYYEKEERGRGNFPDRFSARQFPNYSSELNVNALLLGDSALYLCASSLGLGAKNIQYFGAGTRLSVL.

This sequence joins TRBV3-1 and TRBJ1-1, with a possible D match to TRBD1 (5 bases). Trimming left V 4 bases short and J 0 bases short, with 9 bases between. Germline V lookup: CDR1 LGHDT, CDR2 YNNKEL (reference sequence). This CDR3 is built from 14 residues. DNA of the CDR3: TGTGCCAGCAGCCCGCGGACACTGAACACTGAAGCTTTCTTT. This gives the protein CASSPRTLNTEAFF.

The rearrangement joins TRBV20-1 to TRBJ2-3; TRBD2 matches at 9 bases. The CDR3 totals 16 residues. V shed 1 base and J 8 bases; nucleotides not matched to a gene: 13. Germline assignment: CDR1 DFQATT and CDR2 SNEGSKA (reference sequence). DNA of the CDR3: TGCAGTGCTAGAGTCCGACCGGGTAGCGGGAGTGTTACGCAGTATTTT. Its protein product is CSARVRPGSGSVTQYF.

J is TRBJ1-6 and V is TRBV7-2, with D maybe TRBD1 (6 bases). The ends were cut back, 2 bases at V and 5 bases at J, with 7 bases in the middle. Per the germline V gene, CDR1 is SGHTA and CDR2 is FQGNSA. The CDR3 extends over 14 amino acids. CDR3 in amino acids: CASSLWTDNSPLHF. CDR3 bases: TGTGCCAGCAGCTTATGGACAGATAATTCACCCCTCCACTTT. Full variable domain (missing parts from reference TRBV7-2 and TRBJ1-6): GAGVSQSPSNKVTEKGKDVELRCDPISGHTALYWYRQSLGQGLEFLIYFQGNSAPDKSGLPSDRFSAERTGGSVSTLTIQRTQQEDSAVYLCASSLWTDNSPLHFGNGTRLTVT.

This clonotype was seen many times. The chain uses TRBV7-9 and TRBJ2-1; D possibly corresponds to TRBD2 (5 bases). There are 14 residues in the CDR3. From germline, CDR1 is SEHNR and CDR2 FQNEAQ (reference sequence). V lost 5 bases and J 6 bases, leaving 14 bases between the germline ends. As DNA, the CDR3 is TGTGCCAGCAGCCTAGGTGAGGGCTCCAATGAGCAGTTCTTC. It codes for CASSLGEGSNEQFF. The full variable domain, in which reference TRBV7-9 and TRBJ2-1 provide the parts outside the CDR3, is DTGVSQNPRHKITKRGQNVTFRCDPISEHNRLYWYRQTLGQGPEFLTYFQNEAQLEKSRLLSDRFSAERPKGSFSTLEIQRTEQGDSAMYLCASSLGEGSNEQFFGPGTRLTVL.

There are many counts of this clonotype. The V call is TRBV6-6, the J call TRBJ1-2; D is undetermined. Germline V CDR1 and CDR2: MNHNY, SVGAGI (reference sequence). Trimming cost V 6 bases and J 1 base, with 6 bases left between them. The CDR3 spans 12 residues. The CDR3 DNA reads as TGTGCCAGCAGCAGAAGTAACTATGGCTACACCTTC. It yields the protein CASSRSNYGYTF.

There are a few counts of this clonotype. The chain is built from TRBV12-3 or TRBV12-4 and TRBJ2-1; the D is unclear. The CDR3 is made up of 13 amino acids. Between the trimmed V and J ends, which lost 7 bases and 0 bases, there was a span of 7 bases. The CDR3 loop is CASNDISYNEQFF. The CDR3, as DNA: TGTGCCAGCAACGATATCTCCTACAATGAGCAGTTCTTC.

This chain links TRBV27 with TRBJ1-1, with 7 nucleotides matching TRBD1. The germline CDR1 and CDR2 sequences are MNHEY and SMNVEV (reference sequence). V was pared by 0 bases and J by 4 bases, with 2 bases of the junction left unmatched. The CDR3 spans 14 residues. The CDR3 nucleotides read TGTGCCAGCAGTTTATCGCCAGGGGGCACTGAAGCTTTCTTT. It specifies CASSLSPGGTEAFF.

The V call is TRBV25-1, the J call TRBJ2-1; no clear D gene. The V gene's germline CDR1 is MGHDK and CDR2 SYGVNS. With 2 bases removed from V and 4 bases from J, the gap between germline ends came to 12 bases. This CDR3 has 15 residues. The CDR3 bases are TGTGCCAGCAGTGAAGTTGTGGGAAGTTACAATGAGCAGTTCTTC. Protein product: CASSEVVGSYNEQFF.

There are many counts of this clonotype. This chain joins TRBV7-3 and TRBJ1-1; the D gene is possibly TRBD1 (5 bases). The CDR3 spans 16 residues. V was shortened by 3 bases and J by 5 bases, with 19 bases between the two germline ends. CDR1 and CDR2 (germline): SGHTA, FQGTGA. The CDR3 nucleotides are TGTGCCAGCAGCTTGCTTGGGGGTAGTGTGGGGACTGAAGCTTTCTTT. Its translation: CASSLLGGSVGTEAFF.